This paragraph covers one T cell receptor beta chain sequence. Relapse after autologous stem cell transplantation occurred in every patient, and brentuximab vedotin exposure varied. Deletions cut 4 bases from V and 4 bases from J, with 17 bases between. CDR3 size: 16 residues. The V gene's germline CDR1 is LNHDA and CDR2 SQIVND (reference sequence). These data originate in a study of PD-1 blockade in classical Hodgkin lymphoma. The method was immunoSEQ multiplex PCR; TCRdb's version includes in-frame clones alone and lacks a portion of them. The table shows under 70,000 clones, with about 91% occurring only once.

The chain recombines TRBV19 with TRBJ2-1, with D perhaps matching TRBD1 or TRBD2 (6 bases each). The sequencing used peripheral blood mononuclear cells (PBMCs), collected at baseline. The sequence was obtained from a human donor with classical Hodgkin lymphoma. CDR3 bases: TGTGCCAGTAGTAAAGGGGGGAACTCTAGGTACAATGAGCAGTTCTTC. Translating gives CASSKGGNSRYNEQFF.